These 27 T cell receptor beta chains were all obtained from the same sample, sequenced in a study of blood T cell repertoires in COVID-19. Sequencing was performed with immunoSEQ multiplex PCR; in TCRdb, only in-frame clones are kept and a portion is missing. The data show some 220,000 clones, approximately 90% seen once. The sample was PBMCs or T cells enriched from blood (not recorded which). These TCRs come from a woman in her thirties or forties with acute COVID-19.

The V and J genes are TRBV6-5 and TRBJ2-7, with 12 bases matching TRBD1. The length of the CDR3 is 14 residues. Trimming took 6 bases from V and 5 from J; bases not matched to a gene: 5. Germline-derived CDR1 and CDR2 are MNHEY and SVGAGI. In nucleotides, the CDR3 is TGTGCCAGCAGCACCGGGACAGGGGGCGACGAGCAGTACTTC. Amino acids: CASSTGTGGDEQYF.

This sequence joins TRBV7-2 and TRBJ1-2; a possible D gene is TRBD1 (6 bases). The CDR3 is 15 residues long. Germline lookup yields CDR1 SGHTA and CDR2 FQGNSA. Between the trimmed V and J ends, which lost 1 base and 3 bases, there was a span of 12 bases. CDR3 sequence (DNA): TGTGCCAGCAGCTTAGGGCGGGGGGCGGACTATGGCTACACCTTC. Amino acids: CASSLGRGADYGYTF.

This chain joins TRBV27 and TRBJ2-2, with a tentative D call TRBD2 (6 bases). The CDR3 length is 15 residues. Looked up from germline, CDR1 is MNHEY and CDR2 is SMNVEV (reference sequence). V was shortened by 7 bases and J by 0 bases, with 12 bases between the two germline ends. The CDR3 nucleotides are TGTGCCAGCACCACAGGAGGGGCGAACACCGGGGAGCTGTTTTTT. Amino acids: CASTTGGANTGELFF.

Regarding this clone: At one end, the junction sequence differs from germline, possibly due to a read error. The J gene is TRBJ1-2, the V gene TRBV18; D might be TRBD1 (5 bases). The CDR3 sequence is 16 residues long. The germline CDR1 and CDR2 sequences are KGHSH and LQKENI. CDR3 region: CAGSRGGSSSFYGYTF. Here the CDR3 DNA reads TGTGCCGGCTCGCGCGGGGGGAGCAGTTCCTTCTATGGCTACACCTTC.

The genes are TRBV6-5 and TRBJ1-2; TRBD1 matches at 7 bases. The CDR3 is 14 residues long. V shed 3 bases and J 2 bases; nucleotides not matched to a gene: 3. Looked up from germline, CDR1 is MNHEY and CDR2 is SVGAGI. CDR3 region: CASSYLQGNYGYTF. The CDR3 DNA follows: TGTGCCAGCAGTTATCTACAGGGGAACTATGGCTACACCTTC.

The genes are TRBV18 and TRBJ1-4, with a tentative D call TRBD1 (5 bases). With 6 bases removed from V and 8 bases from J, the gap between germline ends came to 13 bases. This CDR3 contains 13 residues. The germline CDR1 and CDR2 sequences are KGHSH and LQKENI. The CDR3 here is CASSSQGGEKLFF. CDR3 sequence (DNA): TGTGCCAGCTCTTCTCAGGGTGGCGAAAAACTGTTTTTT.

V and J are TRBV4-3 and TRBJ1-2; 8 bases agree with TRBD1. Germline V lookup: CDR1 LGHNA, CDR2 YSLEER. V was clipped by 1 base and J by 8 bases; unmatched bases: 6. CDR3 size: 14 residues. CDR3 protein: CASSQATGVGGYTF. The CDR3 bases are TGCGCCAGCAGCCAAGCGACAGGGGTCGGAGGCTACACCTTC.

The chain links TRBV9 to TRBJ1-2, with TRBD1 as a possible D gene (6 bases). Trimming shortened V by 0 bases and J by 2 bases, and 8 bases separated the two germline ends. Germline CDR1 reads SGDLS; CDR2 reads YYNGEE. This CDR3 contains 14 residues. The CDR3 nucleotides are TGTGCCAGCAGCGTAGCGGACAGAAACTATGGCTACACCTTC. This gives the protein CASSVADRNYGYTF.

This clone has just a few counts. The J gene is TRBJ1-1, the V gene TRBV7-8; 8 bases match TRBD1. CDR1 SGHVS and CDR2 FQNEAQ come from the germline V gene. The CDR3 has 14 amino acids. Trimming took 1 base from V and 4 from J; bases not matched to a gene: 2. CDR3 in amino acids: CASSLVQGATEAFF. Here the CDR3 DNA reads TGTGCCAGCAGCTTAGTTCAGGGGGCCACTGAAGCTTTCTTT.

The sample holds one count of this clone. The chain couples TRBV5-1 to TRBJ2-5; D gene ambiguous. Germline CDR1 and CDR2: SGHRS and YFSETQ. V gave up 0 bases and J gave up 3 bases, with 6 bases separating them. CDR3 size: 13 residues. CDR3: CASSLGSEETQYF. CDR3 coding DNA: TGCGCCAGCAGCTTGGGGTCGGAAGAGACCCAGTACTTC.

V and J are TRBV5-5 and TRBJ1-2; the D is unclear. The germline V gene has CDR1 SGHKS and CDR2 YYEKEE (reference sequence). Trimming took off 0 bases at V and 0 bases at J, with 12 bases between the two ends. The CDR3 length is 16 residues. The CDR3 DNA sequence: TGTGCCAGCAGCTTGGGCTTGGAGAGCTCTAACTATGGCTACACCTTC. This codes for CASSLGLESSNYGYTF. The full variable domain, its missing parts supplied by reference TRBV5-5 and TRBJ1-2, is DAGVTQSPTHLIKTRGQQVTLRCSPISGHKSVSWYQQVLGQGPQFIFQYYEKEERGRGNFPDRFSARQFPNYSSELNVNALLLGDSALYLCASSLGLESSNYGYTFGSGTRLTVV.

The chain has TRBV5-1 and TRBJ1-1; D might be TRBD1 (6 bases). Germline CDR1 is SGHRS and CDR2 is YFSETQ. The CDR3 sequence is 16 residues long. V shed 0 bases and J shed 0 bases, with 12 bases lying between them. The CDR3 DNA is TGCGCCAGCAGCTTGGTGACCAGGGGCATGAACACTGAAGCTTTCTTT. Translated, it gives CASSLVTRGMNTEAFF.

This clone was counted a few times. The chain joins TRBV2 to TRBJ1-1, with 7 bases matching TRBD1. The germline CDR1 and CDR2 sequences are SNHLY and FYNNEI. This CDR3 is built from 15 residues. Trimming took 6 bases from V and 2 from J; bases not matched to a gene: 9. Here the CDR3 DNA reads TGTGCCAGCAGCCGAGAAGGGACAGTCAACACTGAAGCTTTCTTT. This translates into CASSREGTVNTEAFF.

The chain is built from TRBV5-4 and TRBJ2-5, with 8 nucleotides matching TRBD1. The CDR3 runs to 15 residues. CDR1 is SGHNT and CDR2 is YYREEE in the germline V gene (reference sequence). Trimming removed 2 bases from V and 1 base from J; junction bases left unmatched: 4. Written as DNA, the CDR3 is TGTGCCAGCAGCTTCCGGACAGGGACCCAAGAGACCCAGTACTTC. Its translation: CASSFRTGTQETQYF.

The CDR3 nucleotides are TGTGCCAGCAGCTTCCGGGACATCCCTAACTATGGCTACACCTTC. It yields the protein CASSFRDIPNYGYTF. This sequence joins TRBV7-2 and TRBJ1-2, with a weak D call TRBD1 (6 bases). Looked up from germline, CDR1 is SGHTA and CDR2 is FQGNSA. CDR3 size: 15 residues. V was shortened by 3 bases and J by 0 bases, with 11 bases between the two germline ends.

The V and J genes are TRBV11-2 and TRBJ2-7, with D possibly TRBD2 on 5 matching bases. Per the germline V gene, CDR1 is SGHAT and CDR2 is FQNNGV. The CDR3 runs 13 residues. V was pared by 3 bases and J by 0 bases, with 6 bases between. CDR3 loop: CASSLGSSYEQYV. CDR3 sequence (DNA): TGTGCCAGCAGCTTGGGGAGCTCCTACGAGCAGTACGTC.

V is TRBV3-1 (or the pseudogene TRBV3-2) and J is TRBJ2-3, with a tentative D call TRBD2 (6 bases). The ends were cut back, 1 base at V and 2 bases at J, with 10 bases in the middle. This CDR3 comprises 15 residues. Germline CDR1 and CDR2: LGHDT and YNNKEL (reference sequence). Here the CDR3 DNA reads TGTGCCAGCAGCCAAGTCAGCGGGTCCACAGATACGCAGTATTTT. Protein: CASSQVSGSTDTQYF.

The V call is TRBV20-1, the J call TRBJ1-1, with D unclear. CDR3 length equals 10 residues. With 4 bases removed from V and 7 bases from J, the gap between germline ends came to 7 bases. Germline assignment: CDR1 DFQATT and CDR2 SNEGSKA (reference sequence). CDR3 loop: CSAMADEAFF. The CDR3, as DNA: TGCAGTGCTATGGCCGATGAAGCTTTCTTT.

The chain recombines TRBV18 with TRBJ2-7, with D hard to call. The CDR3 has 13 amino acids. V was pared by 3 bases and J by 3 bases, with 9 bases between. In germline, CDR1 is KGHSH, CDR2 LQKENI. The CDR3 sequence is CASSPSESYEQYF. The CDR3 bases are TGTGCCAGCTCACCCTCCGAGAGCTACGAGCAGTACTTC.

The rearrangement uses TRBV7-9 and TRBJ1-4; TRBD1 agrees at 7 bases. The CDR3 consists of 14 residues. The ends lost 5 bases at V and 5 bases at J; junction bases unmatched: 5. The germline gives CDR1 SEHNR, CDR2 FQNEAQ (reference sequence). The CDR3 loop is CASSTGTANEKLFF. CDR3 in DNA: TGTGCCAGCAGCACCGGGACAGCAAATGAAAAACTGTTTTTT.

The chain uses TRBV7-2 and TRBJ1-4, with D unclear. V lost 1 base, J lost 3 bases, and 9 bases lay in between. There are 15 residues in the CDR3. CDR1 SGHTA and CDR2 FQGNSA come from the germline V gene. DNA of the CDR3: TGTGCCAGCAGCTTAGTGCAGGCACCTAATGAAAAACTGTTTTTT. Translating it yields CASSLVQAPNEKLFF. Variable domain in full (rest from reference TRBV7-2 and TRBJ1-4): GAGVSQSPSNKVTEKGKDVELRCDPISGHTALYWYRQSLGQGLEFLIYFQGNSAPDKSGLPSDRFSAERTGGSVSTLTIQRTQQEDSAVYLCASSLVQAPNEKLFFGSGTQLSVL.

The chain combines TRBV28 with TRBJ1-2; 7 positions agree with TRBD1. CDR1 MDHEN and CDR2 SYDVKM come from the germline V gene. Trimming took 7 bases from V and 3 from J; bases not matched to a gene: 5. There are 13 residues in the CDR3. The CDR3 nucleotides read TGTGCCAGCAAACAGGGGCCACACTATGGCTACACCTTC. Its protein is CASKQGPHYGYTF.

J is TRBJ1-1 and V is TRBV19; the D gene is possibly TRBD1 (6 bases). This CDR3 is built from 13 residues. The ends were cut back, 6 bases at V and 2 bases at J, with 10 bases in the middle. The germline V gene encodes CDR1 LNHDA and CDR2 SQIVND (reference sequence). The DNA of the CDR3 is TGTGCCAGTAGGAGGACAGTCAACACTGAAGCTTTCTTT. Translation gives CASRRTVNTEAFF.

This chain connects TRBV5-1 to TRBJ1-1; 8 nucleotides line up with TRBD1. The CDR3 sequence is 15 residues long. In germline, CDR1 is SGHRS, CDR2 YFSETQ. Losses at the gene ends were 2 bases for V and 1 base for J; bases not matched to a gene: 4. CDR3 bases: TGCGCCAGCAGCTTCACCGGGACAGGGAACACTGAAGCTTTCTTT. Translated, it gives CASSFTGTGNTEAFF.

This sequence joins TRBV9 and TRBJ1-2; D remains ambiguous. V was pared by 0 bases and J by 4 bases, with 10 bases between. From germline, CDR1 is SGDLS and CDR2 YYNGEE. The CDR3 is 14 amino acids. The CDR3 DNA follows: TGTGCCAGCAGCGTAGAGCCGGAGGGCTATGGCTACACCTTC. The encoded protein is CASSVEPEGYGYTF.

The rearrangement links TRBV12-3 or TRBV12-4 to TRBJ2-1, with 10 bases fitting TRBD1. The J segment lost 7 bases and the V segment lost 6 bases, leaving 3 bases of the junction unmatched. The CDR3 loop spans 13 amino acids. In DNA form, the CDR3 reads TGTGCCAGCAGCAGGACAGGGGGTAATGAGCAGTTCTTC. This translates into CASSRTGGNEQFF.

CDR3 nucleotide sequence: TGTGCCAGCAGAGGCGGCACCTCAAGGGAAAAACTGTTTTTT. This gives the protein CASRGGTSREKLFF. The chain combines TRBV6-5 with TRBJ1-4; D not certain. V lost 6 bases, J lost 8 bases, and 16 bases lay in between. CDR1 is MNHEY and CDR2 is SVGAGI in the germline V gene. The CDR3 sequence is 14 residues long.